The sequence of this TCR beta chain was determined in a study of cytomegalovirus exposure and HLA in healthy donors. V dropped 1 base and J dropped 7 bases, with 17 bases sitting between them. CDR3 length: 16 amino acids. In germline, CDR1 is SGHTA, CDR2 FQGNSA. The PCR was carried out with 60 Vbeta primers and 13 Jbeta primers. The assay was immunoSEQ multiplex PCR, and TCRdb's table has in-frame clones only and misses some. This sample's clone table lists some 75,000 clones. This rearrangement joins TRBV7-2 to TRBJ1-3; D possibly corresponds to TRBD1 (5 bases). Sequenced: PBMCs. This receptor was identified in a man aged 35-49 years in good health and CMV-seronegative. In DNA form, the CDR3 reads TGTGCCAGCAGCTTAGACGGTTTGGGACTCAGCAACACCATATATTTT. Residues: CASSLDGLGLSNTIYF.